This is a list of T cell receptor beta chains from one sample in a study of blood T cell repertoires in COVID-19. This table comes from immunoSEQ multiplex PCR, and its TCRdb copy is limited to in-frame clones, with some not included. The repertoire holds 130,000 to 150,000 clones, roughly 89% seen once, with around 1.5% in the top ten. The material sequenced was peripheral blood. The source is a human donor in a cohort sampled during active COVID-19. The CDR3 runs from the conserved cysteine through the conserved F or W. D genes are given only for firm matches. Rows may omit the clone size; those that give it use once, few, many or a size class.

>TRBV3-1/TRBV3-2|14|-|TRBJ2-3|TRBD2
CASRQRGSTDTQYF
TGTGCCAGCCGCCAGCGGGGGAGCACAGATACGCAGTATTTT
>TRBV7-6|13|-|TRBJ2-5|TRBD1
CASSLKGAETQYF
TGTGCCAGCAGCCTAAAGGGGGCAGAGACCCAGTACTTC
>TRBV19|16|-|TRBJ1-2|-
CASSAWTARRGYGYTF
TGTGCCAGTAGTGCGTGGACAGCGAGACGAGGCTATGGCTACACCTTC
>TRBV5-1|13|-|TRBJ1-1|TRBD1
CASSSTGTLVAFF
TGCGCCAGCAGCTCGACAGGGACCTTGGTAGCTTTCTTT
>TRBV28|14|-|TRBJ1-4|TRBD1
CASTPGQGNEKLFF
TGTGCCAGCACACCGGGACAGGGTAATGAAAAACTGTTTTTT
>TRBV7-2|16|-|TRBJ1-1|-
CASSLVGGVVNTEAFF
TGTGCCAGCAGCTTAGTAGGCGGGGTGGTGAACACTGAAGCTTTCTTT
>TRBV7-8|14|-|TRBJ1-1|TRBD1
CASSLGTGLTEAFF
TGTGCCAGCAGCTTGGGGACAGGGTTGACTGAAGCTTTCTTT
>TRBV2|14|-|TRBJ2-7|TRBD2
CASSEISGGREQYF
TGTGCCAGCAGTGAGATTAGCGGGGGCCGCGAGCAGTACTTC
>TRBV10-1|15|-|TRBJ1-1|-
CASSESIVRNTEAFF
TGCGCCAGCAGTGAGTCGATTGTGAGGAACACTGAAGCTTTCTTT
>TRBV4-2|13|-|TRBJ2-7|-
CASSQDRSYEQYF
TGTGCCAGCAGCCAAGATCGGTCCTACGAGCAGTACTTC
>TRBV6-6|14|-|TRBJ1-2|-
CASSYGAGTYGYTF
TGTGCCAGCAGTTACGGTGCGGGGACCTATGGCTACACCTTC
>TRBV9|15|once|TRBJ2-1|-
CASSVDKGFYNEQFF
TGTGCCAGCAGCGTAGATAAGGGGTTCTACAATGAGCAGTTCTTC
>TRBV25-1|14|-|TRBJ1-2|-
CASSVSPGNYGYTF
TGTGCCAGCAGTGTAAGTCCAGGGAACTATGGCTACACCTTC
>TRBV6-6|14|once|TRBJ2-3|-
CASSPAGAPDTQYF
TGTGCCAGCAGTCCGGCAGGGGCCCCGGATACGCAGTATTTT
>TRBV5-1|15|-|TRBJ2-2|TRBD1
CASSLGQGAEGELFF
TGCGCCAGCAGCTTGGGACAGGGGGCAGAAGGGGAGCTGTTTTTT
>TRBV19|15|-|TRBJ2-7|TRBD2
CASRLAGASSYEQYF
TGTGCCAGTAGGCTAGCGGGAGCTAGCTCCTACGAGCAGTACTTC
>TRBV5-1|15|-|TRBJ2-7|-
CASTFHTGNIYEQYF
TGCGCCAGCACCTTTCATACAGGGAACATATACGAGCAGTACTTC
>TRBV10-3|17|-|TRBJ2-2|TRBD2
CAIRGLAGGQNTGELFF
TGTGCCATCAGAGGACTAGCGGGGGGACAAAACACCGGGGAGCTGTTTTTT
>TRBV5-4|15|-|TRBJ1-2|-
CASRAPGQLSGGYTF
TGTGCCAGCAGGGCCCCAGGACAGCTTTCCGGAGGCTACACCTTC
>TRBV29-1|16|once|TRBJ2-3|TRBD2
CSVESLAGGSTDTQYF
TGCAGCGTTGAGTCGCTAGCGGGGGGTAGCACAGATACGCAGTATTTT
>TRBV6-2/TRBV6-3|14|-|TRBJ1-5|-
CASSLTGPVSAQHF
TGTGCCAGCAGTTTAACAGGGCCCGTATCAGCCCAGCATTTT
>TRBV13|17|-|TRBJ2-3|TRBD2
CASSRTSGGLSTDTQYF
TGTGCCAGCAGCCGGACTAGCGGGGGCCTTAGCACAGATACGCAGTATTTT
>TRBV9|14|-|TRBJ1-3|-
CASRTGHSGNTIYF
TGTGCCAGCAGGACAGGCCACTCTGGAAACACCATATATTTT
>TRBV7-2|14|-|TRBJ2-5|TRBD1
CASSRDRGQETQYF
TGTGCCAGCAGCCGGGACAGGGGGCAAGAGACCCAGTACTTC
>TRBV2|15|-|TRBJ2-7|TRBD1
CASRSGTVLSYEQYF
TGTGCCAGCAGATCCGGGACAGTCCTATCCTACGAGCAGTACTTC
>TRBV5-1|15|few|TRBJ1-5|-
CASSQGDVSNQPQHF
TGCGCCAGCAGCCAAGGAGACGTAAGCAATCAGCCCCAGCATTTT
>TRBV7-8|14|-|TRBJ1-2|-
CASNKGEGNYGYTF
TGTGCCAGCAACAAGGGGGAGGGAAACTATGGCTACACCTTC